Sequencing of this T cell receptor beta chain was carried out in a study of shared clonotypes between healthy human individuals. Regarding the study as a whole: Clonotype sharing levels among donors were expected to vary with sequencing depth.

Naive CD8 cells lacked CD45RO and underwent positive selection for CCR7, leaving out terminally differentiated effector memory CD45RA+ cells. Profiled with immunoSEQ multiplex PCR; TCRdb holds only in-frame clones, not every one. Among hundreds of thousands of clones listed, roughly 95% were seen once. CDR1 is MNHEY and CDR2 is SMNVEV in the germline V gene (reference sequence). V was cut by 6 bases and J by 9 bases, with 21 bases left in between. The CDR3 runs to 15 residues. In regard to this clone: What it binds is not known.

The chain recombines TRBV27 with TRBJ2-1; a weak D match, TRBD1 (6 bases). This clonotype was sampled from a woman aged 30 to 39 in good health. The sample comprised naive CD8+ T cells sorted from blood. The CDR3 loop reads CASSFWDKGVLEQFF. The CDR3 DNA sequence: TGTGCCAGCAGCTTTTGGGACAAGGGAGTTCTTGAGCAGTTCTTC.